The rows below give T cell receptor beta chains drawn from one sample of a study of cytomegalovirus exposure and HLA in healthy donors. Clones were sequenced by immunoSEQ multiplex PCR, and TCRdb holds only the in-frame ones, with some missing. This table has 150,000 to 180,000 clones, about 74% appearing once. The sequencing sample was made of PBMCs. Receptor source: a woman in her thirties or forties in good health and CMV-seronegative. Each CDR3 is given with its conserved first and last residue. Size is omitted from some rows. Given values are once, few, many or a class for expanded clones.

v_gene,abundance,CDR3aa
TRBV9,-,CASSASPGTGGNIQYF
TRBV10-1,-,CASSGQGRLRAFF
TRBV5-1,-,CASSLQGMATNEKLFF
TRBV7-9,-,CASTVPGLAYNEQFF
TRBV5-1,-,CASSPLGRGSENTIYF
TRBV10-3,-,CAISDPEAYNEQFF
TRBV5-6,-,CAGEQGGRLNTEAFF
TRBV5-4,-,CASSLSGLGGYTF
TRBV5-6,-,CASSYRGLEEKLFF
TRBV10-3,few,CASGGSADQETQYF
TRBV29-1,-,CSVAGWQVMRTDTQYF
TRBV2,-,CASSAQGMRTTNEKLFF
TRBV5-1,-,CASSFGGLAEAFF
TRBV6-1,-,CASSEYGGTGSNYGYTF
TRBV28,-,CASSFRQVSNQPQHF
TRBV10-2,once,CASNLGGAGANVLTF
TRBV19,-,CASSAYRGFNEKLFF
TRBV10-3,-,CAISDQDRGEFRGYTF
TRBV5-4,few,CASTEGQLNTEAFF
TRBV6-1,few,CASSAFQVAGELFF
TRBV28,once,CASRSTNEKLFF
TRBV11-3,-,CASSLVAGTGSEQYF
TRBV7-9,-,CASSPDGLVGNTIYF
TRBV7-9,-,CASVRQGRTGELFF
TRBV30,-,CAWSVTSGVYGYTF
TRBV18,-,CASSPPVFGAFGANVLTF
TRBV4-1,-,CASSPGAGEGTQYF
TRBV4-1,-,CASSQVGLAGVGETQYF
TRBV6-4,-,CASRGGRGTRNYGYTF
TRBV6-4,-,CASSDPGLAGVGEQYF
TRBV9,-,CASSVGLAGGQQYF
TRBV4-1,-,CASSHPDRVGLETQYF
TRBV6-4,-,CASSGTGGEAFF
TRBV11-3,-,CASSLPGLAGSSNEQFF
TRBV5-6,-,CASSLGHGEREKLFF
TRBV7-9,-,CASSTRLAGGQETQYF
TRBV6-6,-,CASSELQGNTEAFF
TRBV6-5,-,CASAGARGSYEQFF
TRBV6-1,once,CASRGQLPNYGYTF
TRBV5-4,-,CASSWTPGQAYNSPLHF
TRBV21-1,once,CASSAQKTGGAYGEQFF
TRBV13,once,CASSPTDRYEQYF
TRBV4-1,-,CASSPSAGVYEQYF
TRBV6-5,-,CASTQTGNGELFF